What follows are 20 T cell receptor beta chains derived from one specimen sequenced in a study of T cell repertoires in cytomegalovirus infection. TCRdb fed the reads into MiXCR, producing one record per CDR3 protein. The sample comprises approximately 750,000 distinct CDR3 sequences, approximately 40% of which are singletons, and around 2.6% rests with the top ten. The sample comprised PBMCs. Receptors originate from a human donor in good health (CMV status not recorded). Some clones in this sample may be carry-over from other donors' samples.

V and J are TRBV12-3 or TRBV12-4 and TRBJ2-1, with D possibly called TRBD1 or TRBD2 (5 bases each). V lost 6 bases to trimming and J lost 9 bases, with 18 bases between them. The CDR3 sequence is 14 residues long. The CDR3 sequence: CASSQIQGRGEQFF. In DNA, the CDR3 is TGTGCCAGCAGCCAGATTCAGGGCCGGGGTGAGCAGTTCTTC.

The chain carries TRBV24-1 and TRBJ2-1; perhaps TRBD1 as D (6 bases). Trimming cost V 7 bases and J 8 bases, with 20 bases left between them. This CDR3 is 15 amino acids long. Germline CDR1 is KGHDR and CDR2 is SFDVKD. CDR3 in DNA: TGTGCCACCAGCCGACAGGACCCCTCTATGGATGAGCAGTTCTTC. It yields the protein CATSRQDPSMDEQFF.

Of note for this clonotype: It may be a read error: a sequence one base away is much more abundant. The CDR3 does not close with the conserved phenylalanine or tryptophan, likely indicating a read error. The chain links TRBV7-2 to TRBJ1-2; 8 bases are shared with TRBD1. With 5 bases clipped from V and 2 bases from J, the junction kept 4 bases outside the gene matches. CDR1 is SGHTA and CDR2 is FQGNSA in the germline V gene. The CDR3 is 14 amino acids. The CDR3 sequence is CASSKGDRNYGYTL. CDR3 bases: TGTGCCAGCAGCAAAGGGGACAGGAACTATGGCTACACCTTA.

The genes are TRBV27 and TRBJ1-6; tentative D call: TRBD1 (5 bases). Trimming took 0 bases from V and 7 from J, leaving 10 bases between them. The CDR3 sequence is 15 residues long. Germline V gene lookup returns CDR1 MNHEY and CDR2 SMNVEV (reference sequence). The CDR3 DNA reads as TGTGCCAGCAGTTTATCTTCAGGGAAAAATTCACCCCTCCACTTT. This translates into CASSLSSGKNSPLHF.

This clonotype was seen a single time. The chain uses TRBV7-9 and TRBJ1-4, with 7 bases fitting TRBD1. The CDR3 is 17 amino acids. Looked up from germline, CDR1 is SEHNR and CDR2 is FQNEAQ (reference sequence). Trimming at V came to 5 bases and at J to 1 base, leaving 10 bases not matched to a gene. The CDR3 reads CASSKNRGGGTNEKLFF. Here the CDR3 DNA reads TGTGCCAGCAGCAAAAACAGGGGAGGAGGAACTAATGAAAAACTGTTTTTT.

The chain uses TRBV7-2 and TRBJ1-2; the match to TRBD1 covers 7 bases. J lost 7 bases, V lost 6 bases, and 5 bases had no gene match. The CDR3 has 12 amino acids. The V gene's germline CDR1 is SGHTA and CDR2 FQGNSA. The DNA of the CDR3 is TGTGCCAGCAGTCCCGGGACAGCTGGCTACACCTTC. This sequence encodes CASSPGTAGYTF.

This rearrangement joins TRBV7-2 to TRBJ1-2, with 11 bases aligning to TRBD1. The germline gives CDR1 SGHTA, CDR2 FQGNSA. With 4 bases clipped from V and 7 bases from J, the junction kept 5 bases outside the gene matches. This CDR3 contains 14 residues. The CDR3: CASSSGQGEGGYTF. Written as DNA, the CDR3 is TGTGCCAGCAGCTCGGGACAGGGGGAAGGTGGCTACACCTTC.

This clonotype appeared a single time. The CDR3 nucleotides are TGCGCCAGCAGCCGGGACCAACCTGAAAAACTGTTTTTT. Translating it yields CASSRDQPEKLFF. This sequence joins TRBV5-1 and TRBJ1-4; maybe TRBD1 (5 bases). The V gene's germline CDR1 is SGHRS and CDR2 YFSETQ. The CDR3 runs 13 residues. The V and J ends lost 4 bases and 7 bases respectively, with 11 bases between them.

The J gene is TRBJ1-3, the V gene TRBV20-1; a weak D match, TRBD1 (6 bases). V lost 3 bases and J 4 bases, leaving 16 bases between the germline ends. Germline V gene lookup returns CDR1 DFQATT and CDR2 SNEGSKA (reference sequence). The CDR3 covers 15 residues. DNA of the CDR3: TGCAGTGCTAGCCGAAACAGGGACTTAGGAAACACCATATATTTT. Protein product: CSASRNRDLGNTIYF.

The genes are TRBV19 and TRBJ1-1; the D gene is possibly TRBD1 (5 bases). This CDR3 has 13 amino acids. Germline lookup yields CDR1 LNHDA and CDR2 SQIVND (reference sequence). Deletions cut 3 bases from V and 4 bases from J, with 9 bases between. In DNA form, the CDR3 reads TGTGCCAGTAGTATGTTGGGGGGCACTGAAGCTTTCTTT. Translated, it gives CASSMLGGTEAFF.

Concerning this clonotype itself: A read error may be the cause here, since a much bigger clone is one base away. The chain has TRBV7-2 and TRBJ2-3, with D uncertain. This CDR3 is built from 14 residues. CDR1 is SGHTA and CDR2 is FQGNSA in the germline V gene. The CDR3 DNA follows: TGTGCCAGCAGATTAATCGGAAGCACAGATACGCGGTATTTT. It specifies CASRLIGSTDTRYF.

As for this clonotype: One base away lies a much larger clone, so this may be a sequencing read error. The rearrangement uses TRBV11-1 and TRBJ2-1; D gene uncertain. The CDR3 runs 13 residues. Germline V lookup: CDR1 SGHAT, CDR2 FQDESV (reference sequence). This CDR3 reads CASSSNGYNEQCF. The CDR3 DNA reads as TGTGCCAGCAGCTCCAACGGGTACAATGAGCAGTGCTTC.

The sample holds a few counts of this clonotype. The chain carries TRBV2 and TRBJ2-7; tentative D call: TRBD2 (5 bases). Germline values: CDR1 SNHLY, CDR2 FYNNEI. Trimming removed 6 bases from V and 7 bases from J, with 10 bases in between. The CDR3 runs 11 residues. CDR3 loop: CASSPPGEQYF. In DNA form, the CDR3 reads TGTGCCAGCAGCCCCCCGGGGGAGCAGTACTTC.

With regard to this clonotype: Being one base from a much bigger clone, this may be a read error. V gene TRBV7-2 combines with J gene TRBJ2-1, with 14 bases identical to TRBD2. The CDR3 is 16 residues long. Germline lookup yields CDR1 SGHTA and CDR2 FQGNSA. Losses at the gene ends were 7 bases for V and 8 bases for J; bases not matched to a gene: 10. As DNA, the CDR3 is TGTGCCAGCATCTTCCGACTAGCGGGGGGGAGCGATGAGCAGTTCTTC. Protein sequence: CASIFRLAGGSDEQFF.

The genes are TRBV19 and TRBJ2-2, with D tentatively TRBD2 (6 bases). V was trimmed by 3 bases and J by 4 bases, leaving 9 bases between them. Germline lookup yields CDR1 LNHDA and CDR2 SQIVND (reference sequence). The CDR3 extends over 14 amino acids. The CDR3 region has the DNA TGTGCCAGTAGTATTATTAGCGGCACCGGGGAGCTGTTTTTT. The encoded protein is CASSIISGTGELFF.

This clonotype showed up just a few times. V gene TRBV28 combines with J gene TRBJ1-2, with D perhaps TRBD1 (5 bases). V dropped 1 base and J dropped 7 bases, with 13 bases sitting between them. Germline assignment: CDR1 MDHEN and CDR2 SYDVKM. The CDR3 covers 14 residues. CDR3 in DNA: TGTGCCAGCAGTTTATTACAGGCTTTGAGTGGCTACACCTTC. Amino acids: CASSLLQALSGYTF.

The CDR3 DNA reads as TGTGCCAGCAGCCTGGGGACTTTCTTAAGGGGTGAGCAGTTCTTC. It yields the protein CASSLGTFLRGEQFF. J is TRBJ2-1 and V is TRBV5-5; D perhaps matches TRBD2 (6 bases). Germline V gene lookup returns CDR1 SGHKS and CDR2 YYEKEE (reference sequence). CDR3 length: 15 residues. Trimming left V 4 bases short and J 9 bases short, with 20 bases between.

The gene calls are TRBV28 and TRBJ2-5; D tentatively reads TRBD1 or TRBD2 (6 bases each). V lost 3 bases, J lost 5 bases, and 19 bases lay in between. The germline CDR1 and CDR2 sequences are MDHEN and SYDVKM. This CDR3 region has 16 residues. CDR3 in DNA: TGTGCCAGCAGTTTCGGCCGGGGGCCACCTTCCGAGACCCAGTACTTC. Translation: CASSFGRGPPSETQYF.

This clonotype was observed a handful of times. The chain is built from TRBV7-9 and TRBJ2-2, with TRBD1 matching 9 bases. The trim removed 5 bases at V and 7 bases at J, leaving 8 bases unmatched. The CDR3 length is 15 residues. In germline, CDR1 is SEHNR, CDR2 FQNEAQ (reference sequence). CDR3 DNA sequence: TGTGCCAGCAGCCTTAGGGACAGGGTGATCGGGGAGCTGTTTTTT. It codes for CASSLRDRVIGELFF. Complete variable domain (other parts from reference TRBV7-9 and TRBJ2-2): DTGVSQNPRHKITKRGQNVTFRCDPISEHNRLYWYRQTLGQGPEFLTYFQNEAQLEKSRLLSDRFSAERPKGSFSTLEIQRTEQGDSAMYLCASSLRDRVIGELFFGEGSRLTVL.

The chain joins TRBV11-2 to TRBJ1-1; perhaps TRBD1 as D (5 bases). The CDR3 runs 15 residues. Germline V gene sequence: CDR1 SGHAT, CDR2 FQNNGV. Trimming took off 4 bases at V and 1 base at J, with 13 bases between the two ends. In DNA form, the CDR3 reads TGTGCCAGCAGCTCCGGGGCATATAAGAACACTGAAGCTTTCTTT. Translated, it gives CASSSGAYKNTEAFF.